This T cell receptor (beta chain) was obtained from a study of T cell repertoires in cytomegalovirus infection. Overall study: It was the public TCR beta signatures that indicated both CMV infection and matching HLA type.

One entry per CDR3 protein, called by TCRdb with MiXCR from the reads. The table lists some 130,000 distinct CDR3 sequences, about 10% of them singletons. Of note for this clonotype: Antigen specificity is unknown.

The trim removed 5 bases at V and 1 base at J, leaving 0 bases unmatched. Germline CDR1 and CDR2: DFQATT and SNEGSKA (reference sequence). This CDR3 contains 12 residues. Overall study findings and caveats: Cumulated frequencies of public TCR beta families served to identify carriers of CMV plus the relevant HLA. Predominance within the ex vivo response was attributable to HLA-C-restricted CMV-specific TCR beta clonotypes.

This sequence was found in a human donor in good health (CMV status not recorded). Some clones in this sample may be carry-over from other donors' samples. This chain connects TRBV20-1 to TRBJ1-1; the match to TRBD1 covers 8 bases. Sequenced sample: PBMCs. CDR3 protein: CSAGQGNTEAFF. The CDR3 DNA reads as TGCAGTGCTGGACAGGGGAACACTGAAGCTTTCTTT.